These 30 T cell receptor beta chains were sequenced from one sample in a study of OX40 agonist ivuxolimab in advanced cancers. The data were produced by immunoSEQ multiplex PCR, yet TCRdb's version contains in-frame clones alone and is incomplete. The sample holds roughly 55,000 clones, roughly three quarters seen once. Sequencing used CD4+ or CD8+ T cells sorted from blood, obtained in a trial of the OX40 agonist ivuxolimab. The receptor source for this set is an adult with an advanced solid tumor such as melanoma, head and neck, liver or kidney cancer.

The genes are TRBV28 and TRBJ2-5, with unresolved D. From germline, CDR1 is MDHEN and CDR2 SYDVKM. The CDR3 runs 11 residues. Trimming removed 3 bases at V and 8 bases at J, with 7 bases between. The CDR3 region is CASSFRSTQYF. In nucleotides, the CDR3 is TGTGCCAGCAGTTTCCGTAGTACCCAGTACTTC.

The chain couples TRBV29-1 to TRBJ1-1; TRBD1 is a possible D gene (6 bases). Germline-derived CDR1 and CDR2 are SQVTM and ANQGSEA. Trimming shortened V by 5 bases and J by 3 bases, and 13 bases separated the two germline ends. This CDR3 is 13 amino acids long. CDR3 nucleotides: TGCAGCGTTCAATCGGACAGCTACACTGAAGCTTTCTTT. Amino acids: CSVQSDSYTEAFF.

The CDR3 protein is CASRPAGGFTGELFF. The CDR3 nucleotides are TGTGCCAGCAGGCCAGCGGGAGGGTTCACCGGGGAGCTGTTTTTT. V and J are TRBV6-5 and TRBJ2-2; 10 bases line up with TRBD2. Germline loops: CDR1 MNHEY, CDR2 SVGAGI. The CDR3 consists of 15 residues. V shed 6 bases and J 4 bases; nucleotides not matched to a gene: 5.

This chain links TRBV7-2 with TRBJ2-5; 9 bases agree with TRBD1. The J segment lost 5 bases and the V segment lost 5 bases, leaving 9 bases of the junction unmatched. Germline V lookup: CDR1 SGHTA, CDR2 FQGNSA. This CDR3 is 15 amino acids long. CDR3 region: CASSPGTGFAETQYF. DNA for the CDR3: TGTGCCAGCAGCCCCGGGACAGGGTTCGCGGAGACCCAGTACTTC.

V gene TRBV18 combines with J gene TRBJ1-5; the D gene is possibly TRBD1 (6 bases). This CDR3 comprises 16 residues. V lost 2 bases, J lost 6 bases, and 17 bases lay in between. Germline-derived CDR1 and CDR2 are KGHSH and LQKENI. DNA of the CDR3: TGTGCCAGCTCACCAGGTTTACAGGGTTCGGGTCAGCCCCAGCATTTT. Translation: CASSPGLQGSGQPQHF.

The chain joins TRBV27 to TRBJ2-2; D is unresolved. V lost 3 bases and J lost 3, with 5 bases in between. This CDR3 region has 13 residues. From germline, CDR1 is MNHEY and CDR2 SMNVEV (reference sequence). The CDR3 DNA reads TGTGCCAGCAGTTTCCCCTACACCGGGGAGCTGTTTTTT. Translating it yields CASSFPYTGELFF.

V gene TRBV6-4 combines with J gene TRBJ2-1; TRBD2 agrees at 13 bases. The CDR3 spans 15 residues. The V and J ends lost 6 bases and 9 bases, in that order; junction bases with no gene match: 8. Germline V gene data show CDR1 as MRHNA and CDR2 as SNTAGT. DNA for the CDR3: TGTGCCAGCAGCCCCGGACTAGCGGGAGAAAGTGAGCAGTTCTTC. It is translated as CASSPGLAGESEQFF.

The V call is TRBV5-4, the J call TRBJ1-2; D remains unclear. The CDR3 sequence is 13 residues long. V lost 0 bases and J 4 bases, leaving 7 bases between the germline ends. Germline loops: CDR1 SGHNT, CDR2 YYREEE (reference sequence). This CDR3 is CASSLEQAYGYTF. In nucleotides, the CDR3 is TGTGCCAGCAGCTTGGAGCAGGCCTATGGCTACACCTTC.

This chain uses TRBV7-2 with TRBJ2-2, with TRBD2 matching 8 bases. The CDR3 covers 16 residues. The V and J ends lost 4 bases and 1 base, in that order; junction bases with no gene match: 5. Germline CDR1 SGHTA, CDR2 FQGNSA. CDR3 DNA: TGTGCCAGCAGCTCAACTAGCGGTTGGAACACCGGGGAGCTGTTTTTT. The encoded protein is CASSSTSGWNTGELFF.

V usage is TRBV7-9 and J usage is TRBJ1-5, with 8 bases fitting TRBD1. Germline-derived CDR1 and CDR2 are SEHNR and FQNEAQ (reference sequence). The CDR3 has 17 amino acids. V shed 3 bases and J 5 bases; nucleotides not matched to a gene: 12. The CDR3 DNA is TGTGCCAGCAGCTTTTGGGGGACAGGATCGAGGGATCAGCCCCAGCATTTT. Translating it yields CASSFWGTGSRDQPQHF.

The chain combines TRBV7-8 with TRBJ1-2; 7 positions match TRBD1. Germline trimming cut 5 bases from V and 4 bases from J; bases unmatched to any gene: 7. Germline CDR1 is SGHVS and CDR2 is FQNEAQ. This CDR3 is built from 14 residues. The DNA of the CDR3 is TGTGCCAGCAGCCAACAGACAGGGACCTATGGCTACACCTTC. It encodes CASSQQTGTYGYTF.

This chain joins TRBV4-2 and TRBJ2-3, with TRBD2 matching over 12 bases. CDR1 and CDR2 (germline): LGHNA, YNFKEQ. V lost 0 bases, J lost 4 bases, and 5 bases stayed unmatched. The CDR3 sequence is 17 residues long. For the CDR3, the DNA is TGTGCCAGCAGCCAAGATTCGACTAGCGGGAGCCCAGATACGCAGTATTTT. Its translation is CASSQDSTSGSPDTQYF.

CDR3 in amino acids: CASSLDATVGDTQYF. The CDR3 coding sequence is TGTGCCAGCAGCTTAGACGCGACAGTGGGAGATACGCAGTATTTT. The gene calls are TRBV7-9 and TRBJ2-3; perhaps TRBD1 as D (5 bases). CDR1 is SEHNR, CDR2 FQNEAQ, per germline (reference sequence). Between the trimmed V and J ends, which lost 1 base and 5 bases, there was a span of 13 bases. This CDR3 comprises 15 residues. Using reference TRBV7-9 and TRBJ2-3 for the parts outside the CDR3, the full variable domain is DTGVSQNPRHKITKRGQNVTFRCDPISEHNRLYWYRQTLGQGPEFLTYFQNEAQLEKSRLLSDRFSAERPKGSFSTLEIQRTEQGDSAMYLCASSLDATVGDTQYFGPGTRLTVL.

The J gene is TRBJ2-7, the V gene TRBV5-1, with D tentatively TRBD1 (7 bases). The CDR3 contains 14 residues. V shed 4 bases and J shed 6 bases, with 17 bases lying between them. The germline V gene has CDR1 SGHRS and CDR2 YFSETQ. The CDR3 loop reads CASSRGTAGGEQYF. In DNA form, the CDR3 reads TGCGCCAGCAGCCGCGGGACAGCTGGGGGCGAGCAGTACTTC.

For the CDR3, the DNA is TGTGCCAGCAGTGCTCTCGGACCCACCGGGGAGCTGTTTTTT. It is translated as CASSALGPTGELFF. The rearrangement links TRBV6-1 to TRBJ2-2; D gene uncertain. Trimming pared 4 bases from V and 4 bases from J, leaving 10 bases between. The CDR3 runs to 14 residues. Germline CDR1 reads MNHNS; CDR2 reads SASEGT.

CDR3 residues: CASSLDRGRGTDTQYF. DNA of the CDR3: TGTGCCAGCAGCTTAGACAGGGGAAGAGGCACAGATACGCAGTATTTT. V usage is TRBV7-2 and J usage is TRBJ2-3, with 7 bases fitting TRBD1. V gave up 1 base and J gave up 1 base; unmatched junction bases: 5. Germline CDR1 reads SGHTA; CDR2 reads FQGNSA. CDR3 length: 16 residues.

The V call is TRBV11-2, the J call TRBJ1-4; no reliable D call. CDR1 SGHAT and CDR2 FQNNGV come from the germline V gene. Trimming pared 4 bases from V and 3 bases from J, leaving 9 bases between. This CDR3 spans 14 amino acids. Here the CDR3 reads CASSYSASNEKLFF. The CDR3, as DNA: TGTGCCAGCAGCTACAGTGCATCTAATGAAAAACTGTTTTTT.

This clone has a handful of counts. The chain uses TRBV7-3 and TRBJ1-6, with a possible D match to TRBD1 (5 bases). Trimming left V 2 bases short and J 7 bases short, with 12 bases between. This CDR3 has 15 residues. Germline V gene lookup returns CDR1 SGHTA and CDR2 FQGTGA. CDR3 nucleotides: TGTGCCAGCAGCTTAGAGGGGCCGGGAAATTCACCCCTCCACTTT. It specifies CASSLEGPGNSPLHF.

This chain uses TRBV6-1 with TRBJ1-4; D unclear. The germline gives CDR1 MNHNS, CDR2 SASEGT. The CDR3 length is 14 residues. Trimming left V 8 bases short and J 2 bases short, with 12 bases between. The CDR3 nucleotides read TGTGCCAGCTCATACGGGGTCACTAATGAAAAACTGTTTTTT. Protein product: CASSYGVTNEKLFF.

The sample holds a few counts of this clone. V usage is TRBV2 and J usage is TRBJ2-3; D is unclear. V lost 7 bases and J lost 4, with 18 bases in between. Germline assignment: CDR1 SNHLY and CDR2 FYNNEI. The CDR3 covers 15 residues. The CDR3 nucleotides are TGTGCCAGCAAAGTGAACCCGCCCCCCCCAGATACGCAGTATTTT. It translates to CASKVNPPPPDTQYF.

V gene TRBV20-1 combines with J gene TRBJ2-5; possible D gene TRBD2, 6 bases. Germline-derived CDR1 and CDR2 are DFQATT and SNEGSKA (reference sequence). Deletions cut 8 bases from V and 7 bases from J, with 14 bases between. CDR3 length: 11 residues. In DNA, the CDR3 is TGCAGTACCGGACGGGAGTGGACCCAGTACTTC. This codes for CSTGREWTQYF.

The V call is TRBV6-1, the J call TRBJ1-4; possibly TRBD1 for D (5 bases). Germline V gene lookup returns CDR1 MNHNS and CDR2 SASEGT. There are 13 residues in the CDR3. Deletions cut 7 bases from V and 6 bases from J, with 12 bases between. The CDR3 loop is CASTRRDDEKLFF. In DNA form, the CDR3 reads TGTGCCAGCACTAGGAGGGACGATGAAAAACTGTTTTTT.

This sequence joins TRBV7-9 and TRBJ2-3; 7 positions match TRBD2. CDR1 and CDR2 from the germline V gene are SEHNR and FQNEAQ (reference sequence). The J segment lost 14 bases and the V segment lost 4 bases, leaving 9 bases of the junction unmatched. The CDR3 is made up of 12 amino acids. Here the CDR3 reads CASSSAGERLYF. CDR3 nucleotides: TGTGCCAGCAGCTCGGCGGGGGAACGTCTGTATTTT.

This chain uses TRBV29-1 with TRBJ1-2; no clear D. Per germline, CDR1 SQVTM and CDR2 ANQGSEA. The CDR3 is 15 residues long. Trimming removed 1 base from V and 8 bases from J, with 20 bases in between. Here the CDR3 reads CSVEAQAEEKGGYTF. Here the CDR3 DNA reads TGCAGCGTTGAAGCCCAGGCAGAGGAAAAAGGCGGCTACACCTTC.

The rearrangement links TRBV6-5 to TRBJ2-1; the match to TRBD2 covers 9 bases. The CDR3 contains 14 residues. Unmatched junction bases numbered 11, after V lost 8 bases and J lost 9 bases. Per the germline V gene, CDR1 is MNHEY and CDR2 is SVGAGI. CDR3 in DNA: TGTGCCAGCGGAGCTCGCGGGGGGGTTTTTGAGCAGTTCTTC. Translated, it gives CASGARGGVFEQFF.

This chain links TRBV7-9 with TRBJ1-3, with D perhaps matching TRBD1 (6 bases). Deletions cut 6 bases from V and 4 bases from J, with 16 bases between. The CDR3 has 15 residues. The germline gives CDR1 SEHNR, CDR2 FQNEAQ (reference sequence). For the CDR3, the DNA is TGTGCCAGCAGGCCCACAGGGTTTACGGGAAACACCATATATTTT. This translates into CASRPTGFTGNTIYF. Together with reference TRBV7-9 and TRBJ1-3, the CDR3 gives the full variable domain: DTGVSQNPRHKITKRGQNVTFRCDPISEHNRLYWYRQTLGQGPEFLTYFQNEAQLEKSRLLSDRFSAERPKGSFSTLEIQRTEQGDSAMYLCASRPTGFTGNTIYFGEGSWLTVV.

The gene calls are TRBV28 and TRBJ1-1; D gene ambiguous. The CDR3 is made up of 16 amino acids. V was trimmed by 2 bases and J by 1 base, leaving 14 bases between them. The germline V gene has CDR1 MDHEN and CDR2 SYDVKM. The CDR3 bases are TGTGCCAGCAGTTTACCCCCTCCGGGATCGAACACTGAAGCTTTCTTT. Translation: CASSLPPPGSNTEAFF.

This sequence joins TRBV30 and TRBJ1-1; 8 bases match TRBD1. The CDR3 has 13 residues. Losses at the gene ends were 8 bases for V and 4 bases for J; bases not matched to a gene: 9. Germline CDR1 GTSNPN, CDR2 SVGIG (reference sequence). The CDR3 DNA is TGTGCCCGGGGAGGCAGGGGGCCCACTGAAGCTTTCTTT. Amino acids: CARGGRGPTEAFF.

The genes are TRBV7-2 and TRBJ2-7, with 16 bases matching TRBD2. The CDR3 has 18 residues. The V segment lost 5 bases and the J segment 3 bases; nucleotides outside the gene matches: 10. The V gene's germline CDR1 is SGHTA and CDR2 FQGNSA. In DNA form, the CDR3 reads TGTGCCAGCAGCCTCCTGGGGGGACTAGCGGGAGGGAGCTACGAGCAGTACTTC. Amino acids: CASSLLGGLAGGSYEQYF.

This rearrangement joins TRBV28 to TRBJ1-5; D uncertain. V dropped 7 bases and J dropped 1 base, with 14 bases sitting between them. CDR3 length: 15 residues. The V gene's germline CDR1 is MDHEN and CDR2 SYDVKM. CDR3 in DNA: TGTGCCAGCAACCCCCCCAGGCCGAGCAATCAGCCCCAGCATTTT. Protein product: CASNPPRPSNQPQHF.